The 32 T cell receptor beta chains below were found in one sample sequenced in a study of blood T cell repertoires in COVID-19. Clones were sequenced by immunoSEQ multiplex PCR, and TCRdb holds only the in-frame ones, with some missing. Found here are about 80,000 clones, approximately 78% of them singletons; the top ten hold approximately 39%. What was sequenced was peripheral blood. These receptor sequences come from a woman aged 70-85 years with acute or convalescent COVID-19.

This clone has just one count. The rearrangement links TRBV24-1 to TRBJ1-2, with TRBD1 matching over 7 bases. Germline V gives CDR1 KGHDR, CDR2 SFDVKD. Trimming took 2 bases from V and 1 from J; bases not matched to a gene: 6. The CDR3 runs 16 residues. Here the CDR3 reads CATSDSRTGYNYGYTF. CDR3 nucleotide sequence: TGTGCCACCAGTGATTCCCGGACAGGTTATAACTATGGCTACACCTTC.

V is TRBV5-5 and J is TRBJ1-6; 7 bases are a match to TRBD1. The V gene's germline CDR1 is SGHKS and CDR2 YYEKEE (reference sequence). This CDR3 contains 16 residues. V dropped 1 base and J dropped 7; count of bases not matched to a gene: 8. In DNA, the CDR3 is TGTGCCAGCAGCTTGACTGACAGGGTCGGAAATTCACCCCTCCACTTT. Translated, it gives CASSLTDRVGNSPLHF.

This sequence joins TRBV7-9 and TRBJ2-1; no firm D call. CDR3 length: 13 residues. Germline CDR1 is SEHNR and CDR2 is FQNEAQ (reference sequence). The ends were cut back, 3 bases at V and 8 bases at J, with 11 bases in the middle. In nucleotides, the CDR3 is TGTGCCAGCAGCTTCCCCAATCAGGATGAGCAGTTCTTC. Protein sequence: CASSFPNQDEQFF. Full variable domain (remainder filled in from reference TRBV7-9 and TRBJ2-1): DTGVSQNPRHKITKRGQNVTFRCDPISEHNRLYWYRQTLGQGPEFLTYFQNEAQLEKSRLLSDRFSAERPKGSFSTLEIQRTEQGDSAMYLCASSFPNQDEQFFGPGTRLTVL.

The CDR3 loop reads CAWSVGLAGKGETQYF. The CDR3 region has the DNA TGTGCCTGGAGTGTAGGTCTAGCGGGGAAGGGGGAGACCCAGTACTTC. The chain couples TRBV30 to TRBJ2-5; TRBD2 matches at 9 bases. The CDR3 extends over 16 amino acids. The trim removed 0 bases at V and 5 bases at J, leaving 10 bases unmatched. Germline assignment: CDR1 GTSNPN and CDR2 SVGIG (reference sequence). Combining the CDR3 with reference TRBV30 and TRBJ2-5 gives the whole variable domain SQTIHQWPATLVQPVGSPLSLECTVEGTSNPNLYWYRQAAGRGLQLLFYSVGIGQISSEVPQNLSASRPQDRQFILSSKKLLLSDSGFYLCAWSVGLAGKGETQYFGPGTRLLVL.

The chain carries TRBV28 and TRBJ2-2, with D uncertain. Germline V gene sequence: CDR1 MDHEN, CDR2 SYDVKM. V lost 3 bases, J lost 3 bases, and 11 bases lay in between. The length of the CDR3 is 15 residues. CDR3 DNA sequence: TGTGCCAGCAGTTTTCGAAATGACTACACCGGGGAGCTGTTTTTT. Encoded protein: CASSFRNDYTGELFF.

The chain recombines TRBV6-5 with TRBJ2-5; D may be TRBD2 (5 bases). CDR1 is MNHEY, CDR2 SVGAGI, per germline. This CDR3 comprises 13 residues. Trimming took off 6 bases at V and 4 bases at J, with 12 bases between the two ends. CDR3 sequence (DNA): TGTGCCAGCAGAGGACTTGAGGGAGAGACCCAGTACTTC. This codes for CASRGLEGETQYF.

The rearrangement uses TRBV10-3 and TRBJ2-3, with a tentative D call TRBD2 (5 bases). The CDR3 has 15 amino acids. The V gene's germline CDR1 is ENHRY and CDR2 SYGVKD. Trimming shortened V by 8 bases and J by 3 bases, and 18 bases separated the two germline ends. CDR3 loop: CAIGKGGLQTDTQYF. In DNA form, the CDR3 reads TGTGCCATCGGGAAGGGCGGGCTGCAGACAGATACGCAGTATTTT.

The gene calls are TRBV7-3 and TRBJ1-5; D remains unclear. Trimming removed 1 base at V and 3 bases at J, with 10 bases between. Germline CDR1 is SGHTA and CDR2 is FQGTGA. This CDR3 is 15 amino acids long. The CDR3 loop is CASSLNGGYNQPQHF. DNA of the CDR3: TGTGCCAGCAGCTTAAATGGCGGTTACAATCAGCCCCAGCATTTT.

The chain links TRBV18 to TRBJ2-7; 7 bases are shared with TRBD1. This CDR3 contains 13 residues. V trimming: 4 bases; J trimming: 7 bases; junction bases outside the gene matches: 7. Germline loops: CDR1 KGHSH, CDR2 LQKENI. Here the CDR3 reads CASSLTGDGEQYF. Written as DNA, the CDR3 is TGTGCCAGCTCACTTACAGGGGATGGAGAGCAGTACTTC.

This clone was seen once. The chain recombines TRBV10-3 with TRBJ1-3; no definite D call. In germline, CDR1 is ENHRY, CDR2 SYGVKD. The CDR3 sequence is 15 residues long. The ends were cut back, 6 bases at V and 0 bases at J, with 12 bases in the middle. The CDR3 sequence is CAIRQTGVSGNTIYF. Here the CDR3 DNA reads TGTGCCATCAGACAAACTGGAGTCTCTGGAAACACCATATATTTT.

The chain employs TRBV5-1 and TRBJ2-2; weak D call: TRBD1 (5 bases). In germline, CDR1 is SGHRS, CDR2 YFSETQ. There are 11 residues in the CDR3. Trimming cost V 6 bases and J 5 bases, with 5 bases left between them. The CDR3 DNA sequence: TGCGCCAGCAAGGGGACCGGGGAGCTGTTTTTT. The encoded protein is CASKGTGELFF.

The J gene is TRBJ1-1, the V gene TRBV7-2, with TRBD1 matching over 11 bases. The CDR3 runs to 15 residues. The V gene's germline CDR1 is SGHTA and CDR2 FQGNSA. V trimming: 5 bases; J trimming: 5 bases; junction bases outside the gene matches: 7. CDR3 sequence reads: CASSGRTGGPTEAFF. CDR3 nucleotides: TGTGCCAGCAGCGGCCGGACAGGGGGCCCAACTGAAGCTTTCTTT.

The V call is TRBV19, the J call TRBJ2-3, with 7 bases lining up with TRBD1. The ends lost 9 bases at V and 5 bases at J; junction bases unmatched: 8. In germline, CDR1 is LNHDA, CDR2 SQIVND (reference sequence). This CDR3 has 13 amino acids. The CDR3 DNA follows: TGTGCCAGCCTACAGGGGATAGGAGATACGCAGTATTTT. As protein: CASLQGIGDTQYF.

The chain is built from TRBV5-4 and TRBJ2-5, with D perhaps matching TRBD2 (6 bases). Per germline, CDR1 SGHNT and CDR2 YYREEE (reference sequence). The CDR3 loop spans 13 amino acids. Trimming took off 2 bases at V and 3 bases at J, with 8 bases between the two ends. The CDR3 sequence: CASSFGGEETQYF. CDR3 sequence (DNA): TGTGCCAGCAGCTTCGGCGGGGAAGAGACCCAGTACTTC.

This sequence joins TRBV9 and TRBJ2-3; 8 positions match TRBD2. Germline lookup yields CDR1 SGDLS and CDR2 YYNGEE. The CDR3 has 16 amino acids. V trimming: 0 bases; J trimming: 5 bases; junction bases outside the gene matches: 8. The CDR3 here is CASSVDGRLAGDTQYF. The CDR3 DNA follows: TGTGCCAGCAGCGTAGACGGCAGGCTAGCGGGAGATACGCAGTATTTT.

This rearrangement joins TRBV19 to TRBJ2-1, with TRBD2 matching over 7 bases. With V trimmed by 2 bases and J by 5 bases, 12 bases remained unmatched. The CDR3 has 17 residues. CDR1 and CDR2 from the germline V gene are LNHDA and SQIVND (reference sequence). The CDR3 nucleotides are TGTGCCAGTAGTATACGGGTAGGGCTAGCGGTGGACAATGAGCAGTTCTTC. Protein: CASSIRVGLAVDNEQFF.

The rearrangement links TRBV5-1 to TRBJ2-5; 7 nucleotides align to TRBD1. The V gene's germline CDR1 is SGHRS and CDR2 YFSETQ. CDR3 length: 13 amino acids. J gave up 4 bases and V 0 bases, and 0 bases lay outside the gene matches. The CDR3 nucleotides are TGCGCCAGCAGCTTGGGACAGGGAGAGACCCAGTACTTC. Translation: CASSLGQGETQYF.

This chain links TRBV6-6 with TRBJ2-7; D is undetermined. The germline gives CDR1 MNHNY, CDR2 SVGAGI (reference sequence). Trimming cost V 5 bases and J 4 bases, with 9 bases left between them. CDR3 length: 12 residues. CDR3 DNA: TGTGCCAGCAGTGAGCGAAATTACGAGCAGTACTTC. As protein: CASSERNYEQYF.

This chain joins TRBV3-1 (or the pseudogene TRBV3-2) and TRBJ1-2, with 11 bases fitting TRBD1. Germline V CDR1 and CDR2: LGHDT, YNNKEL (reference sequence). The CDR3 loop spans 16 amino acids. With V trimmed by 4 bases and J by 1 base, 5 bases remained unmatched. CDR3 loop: CASSRGTGGSNYGYTF. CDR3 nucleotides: TGTGCCAGCAGCCGAGGGACAGGGGGGAGTAACTATGGCTACACCTTC.

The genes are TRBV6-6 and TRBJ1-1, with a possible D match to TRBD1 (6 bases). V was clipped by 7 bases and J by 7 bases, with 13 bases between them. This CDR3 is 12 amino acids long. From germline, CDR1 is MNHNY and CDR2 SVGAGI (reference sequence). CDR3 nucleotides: TGTGCCAGCATAGGGCAGGGGCTTGAAGCTTTCTTT. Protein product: CASIGQGLEAFF.

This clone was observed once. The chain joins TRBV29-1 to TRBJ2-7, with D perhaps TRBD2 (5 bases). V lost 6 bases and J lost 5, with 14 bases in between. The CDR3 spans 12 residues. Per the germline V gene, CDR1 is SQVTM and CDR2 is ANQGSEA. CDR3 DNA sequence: TGCAGCGTCGGAGGTGCAACTGACGAGCAGTACTTC. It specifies CSVGGATDEQYF.

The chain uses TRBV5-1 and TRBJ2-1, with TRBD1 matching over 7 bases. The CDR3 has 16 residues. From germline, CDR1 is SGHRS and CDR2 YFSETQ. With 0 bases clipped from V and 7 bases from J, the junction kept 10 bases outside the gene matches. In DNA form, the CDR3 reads TGCGCCAGCAGCTTGGCCTCACGGCAGGGGGAGAATGAGCAGTTCTTC. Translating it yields CASSLASRQGENEQFF.

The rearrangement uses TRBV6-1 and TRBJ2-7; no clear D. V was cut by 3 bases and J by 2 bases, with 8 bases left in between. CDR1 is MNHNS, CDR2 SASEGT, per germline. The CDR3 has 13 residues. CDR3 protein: CASSDPAAYEQYF. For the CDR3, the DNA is TGTGCCAGCAGTGATCCGGCGGCCTACGAGCAGTACTTC.

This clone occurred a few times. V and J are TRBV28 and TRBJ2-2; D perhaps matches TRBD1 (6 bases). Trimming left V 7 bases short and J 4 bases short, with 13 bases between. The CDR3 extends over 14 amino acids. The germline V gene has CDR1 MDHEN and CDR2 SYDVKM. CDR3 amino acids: CASISGHPTGELFF. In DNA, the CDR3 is TGTGCCAGCATTTCGGGACACCCCACCGGGGAGCTGTTTTTT.

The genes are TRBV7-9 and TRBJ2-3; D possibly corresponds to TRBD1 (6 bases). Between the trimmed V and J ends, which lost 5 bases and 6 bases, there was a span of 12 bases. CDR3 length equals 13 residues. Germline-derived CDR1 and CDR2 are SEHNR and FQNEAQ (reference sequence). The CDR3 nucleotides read TGTGCCAGCAGCCCACAGGGATTGGATACGCAGTATTTT. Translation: CASSPQGLDTQYF.

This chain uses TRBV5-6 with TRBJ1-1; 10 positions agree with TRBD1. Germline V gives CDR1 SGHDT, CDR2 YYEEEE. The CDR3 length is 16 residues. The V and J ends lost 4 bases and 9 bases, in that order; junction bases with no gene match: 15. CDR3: CASSPTGGRIKSQAFF. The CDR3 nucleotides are TGTGCCAGCAGCCCGACAGGGGGCAGGATAAAATCTCAAGCTTTCTTT.

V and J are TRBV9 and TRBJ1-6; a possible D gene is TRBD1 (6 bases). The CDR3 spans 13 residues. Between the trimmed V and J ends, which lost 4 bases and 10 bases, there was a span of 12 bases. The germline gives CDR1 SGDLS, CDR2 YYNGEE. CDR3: CASSSGERSPLHF. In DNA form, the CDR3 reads TGTGCCAGCAGCTCAGGGGAACGGTCACCCCTCCACTTT.

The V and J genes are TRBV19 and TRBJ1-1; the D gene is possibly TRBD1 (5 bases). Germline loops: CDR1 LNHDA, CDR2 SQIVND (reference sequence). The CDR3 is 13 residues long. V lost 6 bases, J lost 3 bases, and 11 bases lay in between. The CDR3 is CASSQGRYTEAFF. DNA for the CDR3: TGTGCCAGTAGCCAGGGTCGTTACACTGAAGCTTTCTTT. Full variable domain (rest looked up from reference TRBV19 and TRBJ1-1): DGGITQSPKYLFRKEGQNVTLSCEQNLNHDAMYWYRQDPGQGLRLIYYSQIVNDFQKGDIAEGYSVSREKKESFPLTVTSAQKNPTAFYLCASSQGRYTEAFFGQGTRLTVV.

CDR3 amino acids: CATGTPGTGYQPQHF. The DNA of the CDR3 is TGTGCCACCGGGACCCCCGGGACAGGGTATCAGCCCCAGCATTTT. The chain uses TRBV19 and TRBJ1-5; 9 bases map to TRBD1. This CDR3 has 15 residues. V trimming: 10 bases; J trimming: 5 bases; junction bases outside the gene matches: 12. Per the germline V gene, CDR1 is LNHDA and CDR2 is SQIVND (reference sequence).

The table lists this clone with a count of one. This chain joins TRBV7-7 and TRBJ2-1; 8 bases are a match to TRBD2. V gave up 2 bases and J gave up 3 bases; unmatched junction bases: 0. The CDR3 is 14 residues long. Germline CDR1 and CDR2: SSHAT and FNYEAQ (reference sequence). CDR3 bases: TGTGCCAGCAGCTTAAGCGGGAGCTACAATGAGCAGTTCTTC. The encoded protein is CASSLSGSYNEQFF. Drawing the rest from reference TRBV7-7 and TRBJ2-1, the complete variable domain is GAGVSQSPRYKVTKRGQDVTLRCDPISSHATLYWYQQALGQGPEFLTYFNYEAQPDKSGLPSDRFSAERPEGSISTLTIQRTEQRDSAMYRCASSLSGSYNEQFFGPGTRLTVL.

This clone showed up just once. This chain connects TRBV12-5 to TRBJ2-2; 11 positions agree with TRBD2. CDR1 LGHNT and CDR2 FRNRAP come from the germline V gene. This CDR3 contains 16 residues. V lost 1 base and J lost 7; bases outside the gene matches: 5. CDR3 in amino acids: CASGLGLAGGVGELFF. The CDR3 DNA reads TGTGCTAGTGGTTTGGGGCTAGCGGGAGGAGTCGGGGAGCTGTTTTTT.

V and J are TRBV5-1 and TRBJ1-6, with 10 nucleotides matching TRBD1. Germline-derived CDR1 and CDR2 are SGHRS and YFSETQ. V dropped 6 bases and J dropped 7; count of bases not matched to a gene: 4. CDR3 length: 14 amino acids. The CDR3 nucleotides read TGCGCCAGCAAGGACAGGGGGGCGAATTCACCCCTCCACTTT. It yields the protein CASKDRGANSPLHF.